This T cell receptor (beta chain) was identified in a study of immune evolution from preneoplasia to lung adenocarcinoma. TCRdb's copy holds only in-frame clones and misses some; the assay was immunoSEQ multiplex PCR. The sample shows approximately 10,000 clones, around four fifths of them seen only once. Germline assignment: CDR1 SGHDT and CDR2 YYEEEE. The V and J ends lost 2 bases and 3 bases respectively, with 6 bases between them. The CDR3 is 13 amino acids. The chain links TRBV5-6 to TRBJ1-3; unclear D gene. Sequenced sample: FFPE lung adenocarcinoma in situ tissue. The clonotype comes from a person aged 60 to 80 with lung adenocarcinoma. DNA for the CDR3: TGTGCCAGCAGCTTTAACTTTGGAAACACCATATATTTT. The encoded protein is CASSFNFGNTIYF. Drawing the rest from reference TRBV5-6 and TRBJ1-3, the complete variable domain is DAGVTQSPTHLIKTRGQQVTLRCSPKSGHDTVSWYQQALGQGPQFIFQYYEEEERQRGNFPDRFSGHQFPNYSSELNVNALLLGDSALYLCASSFNFGNTIYFGEGSWLTVV.